Each of the 28 T cell receptor beta chains below was sequenced from the same sample in a study of cytomegalovirus exposure and HLA in healthy donors. Use of 60 Vbeta and 13 Jbeta primers characterized the PCR. Here immunoSEQ multiplex PCR was the method, and the copy in TCRdb shows in-frame clones only, minus some. The repertoire consists of about 180,000 clones, with over 70% occurring once and the leading ten covering roughly 3.6%. The sequenced sample consisted of PBMCs. These receptors originate from an older woman in good health and CMV-seropositive.

The CDR3 spells CASSRILAGGSNEQFF. The CDR3 DNA is TGCGCCAGCAGCCGTATCCTAGCGGGGGGGTCCAATGAGCAGTTCTTC. The chain carries TRBV4-1 and TRBJ2-1; TRBD2 matches 12 bases. The CDR3 consists of 16 residues. Germline CDR1 reads MGHRA; CDR2 reads YSYEKL. V gave up 4 bases and J gave up 6 bases; unmatched junction bases: 7.

The CDR3 here is CSVDAKQGNTEAFF. CDR3 coding DNA: TGCAGCGTTGACGCGAAGCAGGGGAACACTGAAGCTTTCTTT. This chain uses TRBV29-1 with TRBJ1-1, with D possibly TRBD1 on 5 matching bases. CDR3 length: 14 residues. Germline assignment: CDR1 SQVTM and CDR2 ANQGSEA. V was pared by 3 bases and J by 1 base, with 12 bases between.

V and J are TRBV19 and TRBJ2-7; possibly TRBD1 for D (6 bases). The ends were cut back, 6 bases at V and 1 base at J, with 16 bases in the middle. The CDR3 is 15 residues long. CDR1 LNHDA and CDR2 SQIVND come from the germline V gene (reference sequence). The CDR3: CASRGGGPLSYEQYF. DNA for the CDR3: TGTGCCAGTAGGGGTGGGGGCCCTCTATCCTACGAGCAGTACTTC.

J is TRBJ2-1 and V is TRBV18; 11 bases are a match to TRBD2. The ends lost 2 bases at V and 6 bases at J; junction bases unmatched: 3. The CDR3 length is 15 residues. The V gene's germline CDR1 is KGHSH and CDR2 LQKENI. The DNA for the CDR3 is TGTGCCAGCTCACCAACCGGGACTAGCGGCAATGAGCAGTTCTTC. Protein product: CASSPTGTSGNEQFF.

The V gene is TRBV7-8, the J gene TRBJ1-1, with 8 bases identical to TRBD1. CDR3 length: 15 amino acids. The trim removed 5 bases at V and 1 base at J, leaving 6 bases unmatched. Germline CDR1 is SGHVS and CDR2 is FQNEAQ. Here the CDR3 DNA reads TGTGCCAGCAGCAAGACAGGGGTAAGGAACACTGAAGCTTTCTTT. Translated, it gives CASSKTGVRNTEAFF.

Only a few counts were recorded for this clone. The J gene is TRBJ2-5, the V gene TRBV7-9, with a weak D call TRBD2 (6 bases). This CDR3 comprises 14 residues. Germline V gene data show CDR1 as SEHNR and CDR2 as FQNEAQ (reference sequence). Trimming removed 5 bases from V and 2 bases from J, with 12 bases in between. In DNA, the CDR3 is TGTGCCAGCAGCCCCCCGGGACTGCAAGAGACCCAGTACTTC. Translation: CASSPPGLQETQYF.

The V call is TRBV15, the J call TRBJ2-2; 9 bases agree with TRBD1. Trimming removed 5 bases from V and 7 bases from J; junction bases left unmatched: 8. The germline V gene encodes CDR1 LNHNV and CDR2 YYDKDF (reference sequence). The CDR3 has 15 residues. CDR3 sequence reads: CATSPRDRAGGELFF. CDR3 coding DNA: TGTGCCACCAGCCCCCGGGACAGGGCTGGCGGGGAGCTGTTTTTT. Full variable domain (remainder filled in from reference TRBV15 and TRBJ2-2): DAMVIQNPRYQVTQFGKPVTLSCSQTLNHNVMYWYQQKSSQAPKLLFHYYDKDFNNEADTPDNFQSRRPNTSFCFLDIRSPGLGDTAMYLCATSPRDRAGGELFFGEGSRLTVL.

J is TRBJ2-5 and V is TRBV6-1; D might be TRBD2 (6 bases). The CDR3 extends over 14 amino acids. CDR1 is MNHNS and CDR2 is SASEGT in the germline V gene. Between the trimmed V and J ends, which lost 7 bases and 7 bases, there was a span of 19 bases. CDR3 protein: CASTGLGTAATQYF. The DNA for the CDR3 is TGTGCCAGCACCGGACTGGGGACTGCCGCGACCCAGTACTTC.

The CDR3 DNA reads TGTGCCACCTCCCGGGACTGGCCAACCTACGAGCAGTACTTC. This sequence encodes CATSRDWPTYEQYF. This rearrangement joins TRBV6-6 to TRBJ2-7; D is possibly TRBD2 (6 bases). V lost 10 bases and J lost 2, with 18 bases in between. The length of the CDR3 is 14 residues. CDR1 is MNHNY, CDR2 SVGAGI, per germline (reference sequence).

The V call is TRBV7-2, the J call TRBJ1-4; D perhaps matches TRBD1 (5 bases). The CDR3 is 16 residues long. Per germline, CDR1 SGHTA and CDR2 FQGNSA. Trimming removed 5 bases from V and 7 bases from J, with 20 bases in between. The DNA for the CDR3 is TGTGCCAGCAGCCTCTTTGGAGGGGAAATTAGTGAAAAACTGTTTTTT. It specifies CASSLFGGEISEKLFF. The full variable domain, with the rest looked up from reference TRBV7-2 and TRBJ1-4, is GAGVSQSPSNKVTEKGKDVELRCDPISGHTALYWYRQSLGQGLEFLIYFQGNSAPDKSGLPSDRFSAERTGGSVSTLTIQRTQQEDSAVYLCASSLFGGEISEKLFFGSGTQLSVL.

The chain carries TRBV5-1 and TRBJ2-5; 8 nucleotides line up with TRBD1. This CDR3 region has 14 residues. V trimming: 4 bases; J trimming: 5 bases; junction bases outside the gene matches: 7. CDR1 SGHRS and CDR2 YFSETQ come from the germline V gene. CDR3 loop: CASSIGTGTETQYF. CDR3 coding DNA: TGCGCCAGCAGCATAGGGACAGGAACGGAGACCCAGTACTTC.

The chain carries TRBV7-7 and TRBJ2-2, with D uncertain. Germline V lookup: CDR1 SSHAT, CDR2 FNYEAQ (reference sequence). The CDR3 extends over 14 amino acids. V was shortened by 0 bases and J by 4 bases, with 6 bases between the two germline ends. This CDR3 reads CASSLAPGTGELFF. In nucleotides, the CDR3 is TGTGCCAGCAGCTTAGCTCCGGGCACCGGGGAGCTGTTTTTT.

V is TRBV5-5 and J is TRBJ2-1, with D unclear. V lost 2 bases, J lost 9 bases, and 9 bases lay in between. The CDR3 has 12 residues. Germline CDR1 SGHKS, CDR2 YYEKEE (reference sequence). The CDR3 region is CASSLGVSEQFF. CDR3 DNA sequence: TGTGCCAGCAGCTTAGGAGTAAGTGAGCAGTTCTTC.

The table lists this clone with a few counts. V gene TRBV29-1 combines with J gene TRBJ2-3; the match to TRBD2 covers 9 bases. The CDR3 is made up of 14 amino acids. CDR1 and CDR2 (germline): SQVTM, ANQGSEA. The J segment lost 4 bases and the V segment lost 5 bases, leaving 7 bases of the junction unmatched. The CDR3 DNA is TGCAGCGTTCCGGGGCGGGAGGGCCCAGATACGCAGTATTTT. It is translated as CSVPGREGPDTQYF.

The chain employs TRBV6-1 and TRBJ2-5; 8 bases fit TRBD2. The CDR3 totals 13 residues. J was trimmed by 4 bases and V by 5 bases; bases with no gene match: 3. Germline lookup yields CDR1 MNHNS and CDR2 SASEGT. The CDR3 region has the DNA TGTGCCAGCAGTTGGACTAGCAGAGAGACCCAGTACTTC. As protein: CASSWTSRETQYF.

The chain uses TRBV7-2 and TRBJ1-5, with 8 bases matching TRBD1. J lost 1 base, V lost 5 bases, and 1 base had no gene match. The CDR3 is 14 amino acids. The germline V gene encodes CDR1 SGHTA and CDR2 FQGNSA. The CDR3 DNA is TGTGCCAGCAGCCGACAGGGGAGCAATCAGCCCCAGCATTTT. Its translation: CASSRQGSNQPQHF.

This clone was counted a few times. The V call is TRBV18, the J call TRBJ1-1; D is perhaps TRBD1 (6 bases). Germline lookup yields CDR1 KGHSH and CDR2 LQKENI. Trimming cost V 8 bases and J 0 bases, with 7 bases left between them. This CDR3 region has 12 residues. CDR3 residues: CASRTVNTEAFF. The CDR3 nucleotides are TGTGCCAGCCGGACAGTGAACACTGAAGCTTTCTTT. The full variable domain, with the rest looked up from reference TRBV18 and TRBJ1-1, is NAGVMQNPRHLVRRRGQEARLRCSPMKGHSHVYWYRQLPEEGLKFMVYLQKENIIDESGMPKERFSAEFPKEGPSILRIQQVVRGDSAAYFCASRTVNTEAFFGQGTRLTVV.

CDR3 amino acids: CASSGGIGVEQYF. DNA for the CDR3: TGCGCCAGCAGCGGGGGGATAGGTGTCGAGCAGTACTTC. The V gene is TRBV5-1, the J gene TRBJ2-7, with D tentatively TRBD2 (6 bases). The CDR3 length is 13 residues. Germline V gene data show CDR1 as SGHRS and CDR2 as YFSETQ. Trimming cost V 4 bases and J 6 bases, with 14 bases left between them.

Turning to this clone: One end of the junction fails to match germline, which may point to a read error. The chain joins TRBV6-5 to TRBJ2-3, with 8 bases fitting TRBD1. Germline V lookup: CDR1 MNHEY, CDR2 SVGAGI. The CDR3 consists of 12 residues. Here the CDR3 reads CASSYRRDRSLF. CDR3 bases: TGTGCCAGCAGTTACCGCCGGGACAGGTCCCTTTTT.

The J gene is TRBJ1-1, the V gene TRBV7-9; D is ambiguous. V lost 0 bases, J lost 6 bases, and 8 bases lay in between. The germline CDR1 and CDR2 sequences are SEHNR and FQNEAQ (reference sequence). The CDR3 loop spans 13 amino acids. In nucleotides, the CDR3 is TGTGCCAGCAGCTTAGCACAGACATCTGAAGCTTTCTTT. Translated, it gives CASSLAQTSEAFF.

A note on this clone: One end of the junction varies from germline; a read error may be responsible. The CDR3 nucleotides read TGTGCCAGCTCACCACGGCAGGGGGACGGAACCACCATATATTTT. This codes for CASSPRQGDGTTIYF. The V gene is TRBV18, the J gene TRBJ1-3; 7 nucleotides agree with TRBD1. Germline lookup yields CDR1 KGHSH and CDR2 LQKENI. CDR3 size: 15 residues.

Comments on this clone: Other DNA sequences within the sample encode an identical CDR3. This chain links TRBV4-3 with TRBJ1-2, with 7 positions matching TRBD1. The CDR3 is made up of 14 amino acids. V dropped 0 bases and J dropped 7; count of bases not matched to a gene: 5. In germline, CDR1 is LGHNA, CDR2 YSLEER. CDR3 in DNA: TGCGCCAGCAGCCAAGATCGACAGGGTGGTGGCTACACCTTC. Encoded protein: CASSQDRQGGGYTF.

The chain carries TRBV5-6 and TRBJ2-3, with TRBD1 matching over 7 bases. The CDR3 runs 15 residues. The J segment lost 2 bases and the V segment lost 2 bases, leaving 5 bases of the junction unmatched. The germline CDR1 and CDR2 sequences are SGHDT and YYEEEE. The CDR3 DNA reads TGTGCCAGCAGCTTCCAGGGGGACCACACAGATACGCAGTATTTT. Its translation is CASSFQGDHTDTQYF.

The V and J genes are TRBV5-6 and TRBJ2-1; unclear D gene. The CDR3 covers 12 residues. Germline V lookup: CDR1 SGHDT, CDR2 YYEEEE. V was shortened by 2 bases and J by 7 bases, with 7 bases between the two germline ends. The CDR3: CASSFITNEQFF. The CDR3 nucleotides read TGTGCCAGCAGCTTCATTACAAATGAGCAGTTCTTC.

V gene TRBV30 combines with J gene TRBJ2-7; 10 bases map to TRBD2. The CDR3 loop spans 14 amino acids. J gave up 0 bases and V 5 bases, and 4 bases lay outside the gene matches. CDR1 is GTSNPN and CDR2 is SVGIG in the germline V gene (reference sequence). CDR3 loop: CAWVRTSGSYEQYF. The DNA of the CDR3 is TGTGCCTGGGTACGGACTAGCGGCTCCTACGAGCAGTACTTC.

The chain uses TRBV7-3 and TRBJ1-6; D is unresolved. V was clipped by 0 bases and J by 5 bases, with 11 bases between them. The germline gives CDR1 SGHTA, CDR2 FQGTGA. The CDR3 loop spans 16 amino acids. CDR3 sequence reads: CASSLTREGNNSPLHF. As DNA, the CDR3 is TGTGCCAGCAGCTTAACCCGGGAGGGAAATAATTCACCCCTCCACTTT.

This clone was recorded a few times. CDR3 loop: CASSPQRGRTYEQYF. In DNA form, the CDR3 reads TGTGCCAGCAGCCCACAGAGGGGGAGAACCTACGAGCAGTACTTC. The chain links TRBV7-2 to TRBJ2-7; D is perhaps TRBD1 (6 bases). This CDR3 is built from 15 residues. Between the trimmed V and J ends, which lost 5 bases and 2 bases, there was a span of 16 bases. The V gene's germline CDR1 is SGHTA and CDR2 FQGNSA.

This clone has just a few counts. The chain joins TRBV27 to TRBJ2-7, with D unclear. The V end was cut by 0 bases, the J end by 7 bases, with 10 bases between. The CDR3 is 13 residues long. Germline V gives CDR1 MNHEY, CDR2 SMNVEV (reference sequence). CDR3 sequence (DNA): TGTGCCAGCAGTTTATCCAGACTGTCTGAGCAGTACTTC. As protein: CASSLSRLSEQYF.